Below are 16 T cell receptor beta chains sequenced from a single sample in a study of T cells in Graves' hyperthyroidism and ophthalmopathy. Amplification of TCR beta CDR3 regions was performed using RNA transcripts as template. RT-PCR in the first round (using the HTBI primer set) targeted the TCR CDR3. TCRdb ran MiXCR on the multiplex PCR reads and lists one entry per CDR3 protein. The sample lists over 650,000 distinct CDR3 sequences, 45% seen once, with about 7.7% in the top ten. What was sequenced was peripheral blood or thyroid tissue (not recorded which). All receptors come from an adult man with Graves' disease, either hyperthyroidism or ophthalmopathy (not recorded which).

This clonotype was observed a handful of times. The chain recombines TRBV10-3 with TRBJ1-3; TRBD1 agrees at 7 bases. Germline V CDR1 and CDR2: ENHRY, SYGVKD. This CDR3 contains 13 residues. J gave up 4 bases and V 6 bases, and 3 bases lay outside the gene matches. CDR3 DNA: TGTGCCATCAGGGTGGGACAGGGAAACACCATATATTTT. This codes for CAIRVGQGNTIYF.

The V and J genes are TRBV9 and TRBJ1-1, with D perhaps matching TRBD1 (5 bases). Germline CDR1 and CDR2: SGDLS and YYNGEE. V lost 0 bases and J lost 2, with 11 bases in between. This CDR3 has 15 residues. CDR3 nucleotides: TGTGCCAGCAGCGTAGTGGAGACAGATAACACTGAAGCTTTCTTT. This translates into CASSVVETDNTEAFF.

This rearrangement joins TRBV24-1 to TRBJ2-5; D unresolved. CDR1 and CDR2 from the germline V gene are KGHDR and SFDVKD. The CDR3 extends over 11 amino acids. Trimming shortened V by 3 bases and J by 7 bases, and 5 bases separated the two germline ends. CDR3: CATSDTGTQYF. In DNA, the CDR3 is TGTGCCACCAGTGATACCGGGACCCAGTACTTC.

This clonotype was observed at least ten times. This chain uses TRBV14 with TRBJ2-5; no clear D gene. This CDR3 comprises 14 residues. V was clipped by 0 bases and J by 3 bases, with 8 bases between them. Germline V lookup: CDR1 SGHDN, CDR2 FVKESK. The CDR3 spells CASSQDSFEETQYF. In DNA form, the CDR3 reads TGTGCCAGCAGCCAAGACTCATTTGAAGAGACCCAGTACTTC.

This clonotype has a count of ten or more. This sequence joins TRBV7-2 and TRBJ2-5, with 9 bases matching TRBD2. The V gene end was trimmed by 1 base and the J gene end by 5 bases; junction bases not matched to a gene: 5. Germline CDR1 is SGHTA and CDR2 is FQGNSA. The CDR3 loop spans 15 amino acids. The CDR3 protein is CASSLGGGAVETQYF. For the CDR3, the DNA is TGTGCCAGCAGCTTAGGCGGGGGGGCCGTCGAGACCCAGTACTTC.

To note about this clonotype: A much more abundant neighbour one base away suggests this may be a read error. V is TRBV10-3 and J is TRBJ1-1, with D perhaps matching TRBD1 (5 bases). The ends were cut back, 3 bases at V and 4 bases at J, with 6 bases in the middle. CDR3 length equals 12 residues. Per the germline V gene, CDR1 is ENHRY and CDR2 is SYGVKD. The CDR3 sequence: CAISERGTEAFF. CDR3 sequence (DNA): TGTGCCATCAGTGAAAGGGGCACTGAAGCTTTCTTT.

The rearrangement joins TRBV29-1 to TRBJ2-2; a weak D match, TRBD2 (6 bases). CDR3 size: 13 residues. Germline V gives CDR1 SQVTM, CDR2 ANQGSEA. Here the CDR3 reads CSGRTGGTGELFF. In DNA form, the CDR3 reads TGCAGTGGCCGAACCGGGGGCACCGGGGAGCTGTTTTTT.

This chain joins TRBV20-1 and TRBJ1-4; TRBD1 matches 7 bases. Germline CDR1 is DFQATT and CDR2 is SNEGSKA (reference sequence). Unmatched junction bases numbered 13, after V lost 3 bases and J lost 15 bases. The length of the CDR3 is 13 residues. This CDR3 reads CSASGTDTKPVFF. The CDR3 nucleotides are TGCAGTGCTAGTGGGACAGATACCAAACCGGTGTTTTTT.

The sample holds a few counts of this clonotype. V and J are TRBV12-3 or TRBV12-4 and TRBJ1-1; D is possibly TRBD1 (6 bases). CDR3 length equals 14 residues. With 5 bases removed from V and 4 bases from J, the gap between germline ends came to 14 bases. CDR3 region: CASSPNRAATEAFF. CDR3 coding DNA: TGTGCCAGCAGTCCCAACAGGGCTGCCACTGAAGCTTTCTTT.

The gene calls are TRBV28 and TRBJ2-7; 7 bases fit TRBD2. Looked up from germline, CDR1 is MDHEN and CDR2 is SYDVKM. The CDR3 sequence is 15 residues long. Losses at the gene ends were 4 bases for V and 4 bases for J; bases not matched to a gene: 10. Here the CDR3 reads CASSSLAEVGYEQYF. The DNA of the CDR3 is TGTGCCAGCAGTTCGCTAGCGGAGGTTGGGTACGAGCAGTACTTC.

This chain joins TRBV20-1 and TRBJ2-2; D may be TRBD1 or TRBD2 (6 bases each). Trimming stripped 1 base from V and 5 bases from J, with 14 bases between. The CDR3 length is 15 residues. Germline CDR1 and CDR2: DFQATT and SNEGSKA (reference sequence). The CDR3 DNA is TGCAGTGCTAGAGCGGGGGCCTTTTTGACCGGGGAGCTGTTTTTT. Amino acid sequence: CSARAGAFLTGELFF.

This clonotype was observed many times. This chain joins TRBV7-2 and TRBJ2-7; 7 nucleotides align to TRBD2. The junction had 8 bases not matched to a gene; V was cut back by 3 bases and J by 6 bases. The CDR3 runs to 14 residues. Per the germline V gene, CDR1 is SGHTA and CDR2 is FQGNSA. This CDR3 reads CASSLTSKGGEQYF. The DNA for the CDR3 is TGTGCCAGCAGCTTGACTAGCAAAGGTGGCGAGCAGTACTTC.

The rearrangement uses TRBV15 and TRBJ2-1; D unclear. V was trimmed by 0 bases and J by 5 bases, leaving 8 bases between them. Looked up from germline, CDR1 is LNHNV and CDR2 is YYDKDF (reference sequence). The CDR3 is made up of 14 amino acids. CDR3 DNA: TGTGCCACCAGCAGAGATTGGGTTGACAATGAGCAGTTCTTC. It specifies CATSRDWVDNEQFF.

The rearrangement links TRBV25-1 to TRBJ1-1, with TRBD1 matching 7 bases. Per the germline V gene, CDR1 is MGHDK and CDR2 is SYGVNS. The J segment lost 11 bases and the V segment lost 1 base, leaving 10 bases of the junction unmatched. The CDR3 covers 14 residues. The CDR3 reads CASSESMRGLRAFF. CDR3 in DNA: TGTGCCAGCAGTGAATCCATGAGGGGGCTTCGGGCTTTCTTT.

This clonotype was observed many times. The gene calls are TRBV7-2 and TRBJ1-6; weak D call: TRBD1 (5 bases). CDR1 and CDR2 (germline): SGHTA, FQGNSA. This CDR3 region has 15 residues. Trimming took 5 bases from V and 7 from J, leaving 15 bases between them. The CDR3 nucleotides are TGTGCCAGCAGCCCTCGACAGCGCTTGAATTCACCCCTCCACTTT. Its translation is CASSPRQRLNSPLHF.

This chain uses TRBV29-1 with TRBJ1-4; TRBD1 might be the D (5 bases). CDR1 is SQVTM and CDR2 is ANQGSEA in the germline V gene. CDR3 length: 12 amino acids. The V end lost 8 bases, the J end lost 7 bases, and 14 bases lay between the germline ends. The CDR3 here is CSSGVRSEKLFF. In nucleotides, the CDR3 is TGCAGCTCGGGGGTCAGGAGTGAAAAACTGTTTTTT.